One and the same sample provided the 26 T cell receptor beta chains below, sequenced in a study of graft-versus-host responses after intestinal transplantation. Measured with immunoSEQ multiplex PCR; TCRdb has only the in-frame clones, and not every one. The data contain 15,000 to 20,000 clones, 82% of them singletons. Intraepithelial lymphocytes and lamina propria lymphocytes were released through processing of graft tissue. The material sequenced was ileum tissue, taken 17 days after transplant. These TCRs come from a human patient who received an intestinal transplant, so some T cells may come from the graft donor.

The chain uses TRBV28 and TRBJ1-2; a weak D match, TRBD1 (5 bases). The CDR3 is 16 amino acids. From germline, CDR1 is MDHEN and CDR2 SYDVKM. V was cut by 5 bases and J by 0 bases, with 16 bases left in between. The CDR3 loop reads CASSPTLRQSNYGYTF. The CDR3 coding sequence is TGTGCCAGCAGTCCAACTCTTAGACAGTCTAACTATGGCTACACCTTC.

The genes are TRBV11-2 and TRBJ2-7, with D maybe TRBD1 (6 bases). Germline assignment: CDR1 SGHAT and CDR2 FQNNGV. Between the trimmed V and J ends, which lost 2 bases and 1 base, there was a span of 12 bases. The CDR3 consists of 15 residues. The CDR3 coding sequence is TGTGCCAGCAGCTTAACACAGGGATGGTCCTACGAGCAGTACTTC. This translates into CASSLTQGWSYEQYF.

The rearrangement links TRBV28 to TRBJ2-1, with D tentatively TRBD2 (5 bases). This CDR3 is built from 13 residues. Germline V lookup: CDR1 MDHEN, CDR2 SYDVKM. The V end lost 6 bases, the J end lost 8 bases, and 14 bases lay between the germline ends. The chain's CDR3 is CASSPELEDEQFF. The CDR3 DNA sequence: TGTGCCAGCAGCCCTGAACTAGAGGATGAGCAGTTCTTC.

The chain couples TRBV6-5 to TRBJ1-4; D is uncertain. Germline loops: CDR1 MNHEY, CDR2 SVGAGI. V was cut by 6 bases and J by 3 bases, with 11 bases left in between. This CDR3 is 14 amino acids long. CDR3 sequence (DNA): TGTGCCAGCAGAATGAGGAGACCTAATGAAAAACTGTTTTTT. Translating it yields CASRMRRPNEKLFF.

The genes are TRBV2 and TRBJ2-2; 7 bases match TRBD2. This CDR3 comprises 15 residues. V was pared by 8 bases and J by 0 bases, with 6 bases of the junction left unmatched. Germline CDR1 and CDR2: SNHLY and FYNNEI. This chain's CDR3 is CASVREPSNTGELFF. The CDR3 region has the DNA TGTGCCAGCGTGCGGGAGCCCTCGAACACCGGGGAGCTGTTTTTT.

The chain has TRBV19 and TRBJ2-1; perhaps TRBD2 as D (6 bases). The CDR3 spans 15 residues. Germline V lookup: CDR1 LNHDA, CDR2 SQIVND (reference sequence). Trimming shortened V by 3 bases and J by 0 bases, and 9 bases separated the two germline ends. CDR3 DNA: TGTGCCAGTAGTATTCGCGGGGACTCCTACAATGAGCAGTTCTTC. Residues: CASSIRGDSYNEQFF.

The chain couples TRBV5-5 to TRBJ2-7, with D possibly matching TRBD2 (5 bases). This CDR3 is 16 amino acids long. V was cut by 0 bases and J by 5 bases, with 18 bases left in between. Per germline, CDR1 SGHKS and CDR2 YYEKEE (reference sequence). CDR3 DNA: TGTGCCAGCAGCTTGGCCTATGGCAGGACTGGAGACGAGCAGTACTTC. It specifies CASSLAYGRTGDEQYF.

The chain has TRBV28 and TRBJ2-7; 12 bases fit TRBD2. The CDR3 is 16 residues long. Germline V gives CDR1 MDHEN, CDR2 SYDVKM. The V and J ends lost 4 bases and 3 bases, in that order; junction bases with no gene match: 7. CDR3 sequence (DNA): TGTGCCAGCAGTTCAATAGGGACTAGCGGGCGCTACGAGCAGTACTTC. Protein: CASSSIGTSGRYEQYF.

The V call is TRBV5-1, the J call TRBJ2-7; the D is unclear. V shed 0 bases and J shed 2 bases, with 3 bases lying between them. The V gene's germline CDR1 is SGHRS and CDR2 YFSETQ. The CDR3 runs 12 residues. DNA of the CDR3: TGCGCCAGCAGCTTGGAGGCCTACGAGCAGTACTTC. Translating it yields CASSLEAYEQYF.

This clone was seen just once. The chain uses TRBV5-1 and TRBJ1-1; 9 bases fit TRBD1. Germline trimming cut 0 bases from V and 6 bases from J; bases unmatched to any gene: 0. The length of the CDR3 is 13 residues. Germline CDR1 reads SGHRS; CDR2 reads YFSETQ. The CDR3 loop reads CASSLGDRAEAFF. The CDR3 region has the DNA TGCGCCAGCAGCTTGGGGGACAGGGCTGAAGCTTTCTTT.

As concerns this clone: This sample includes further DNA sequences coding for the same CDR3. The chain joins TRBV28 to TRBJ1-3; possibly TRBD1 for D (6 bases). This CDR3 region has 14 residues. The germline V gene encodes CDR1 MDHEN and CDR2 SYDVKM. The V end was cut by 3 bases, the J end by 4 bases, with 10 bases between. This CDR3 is CASSLGGAGNTIYF. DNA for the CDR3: TGTGCCAGCAGTTTGGGGGGCGCGGGAAACACCATATATTTT.

CDR3 sequence: CASSERGYRDLGYGYTF. CDR3 coding DNA: TGTGCCAGCAGCGAGCGGGGTTACAGGGATCTGGGCTATGGCTACACCTTC. V is TRBV21-1 and J is TRBJ1-2. TRBV21-1 is a pseudogene. This CDR3 is 17 amino acids long.

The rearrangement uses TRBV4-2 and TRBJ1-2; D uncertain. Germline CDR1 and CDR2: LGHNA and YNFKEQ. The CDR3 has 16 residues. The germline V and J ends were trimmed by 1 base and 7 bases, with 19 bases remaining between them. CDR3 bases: TGTGCCAGCAGCCAAGCCGTTTTCCGGGATCTCTGTGGCTACACCTTC. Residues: CASSQAVFRDLCGYTF.

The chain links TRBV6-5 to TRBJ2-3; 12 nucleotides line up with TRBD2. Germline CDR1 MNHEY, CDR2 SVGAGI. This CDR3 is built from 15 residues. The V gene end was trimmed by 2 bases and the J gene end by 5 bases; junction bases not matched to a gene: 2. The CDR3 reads CASSYRGLAGDTQYF. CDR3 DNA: TGTGCCAGCAGTTACAGGGGACTAGCGGGAGATACGCAGTATTTT.

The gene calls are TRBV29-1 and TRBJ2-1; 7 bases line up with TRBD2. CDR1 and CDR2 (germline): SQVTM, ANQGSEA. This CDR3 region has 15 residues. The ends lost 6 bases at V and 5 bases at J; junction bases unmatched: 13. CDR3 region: CSVLYAGTTHNEQFF. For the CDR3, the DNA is TGCAGCGTGTTATATGCCGGGACTACGCACAATGAGCAGTTCTTC.

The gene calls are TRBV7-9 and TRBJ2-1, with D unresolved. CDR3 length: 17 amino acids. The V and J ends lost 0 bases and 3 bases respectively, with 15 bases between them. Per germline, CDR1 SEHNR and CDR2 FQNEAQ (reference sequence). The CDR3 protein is CASSLADWEFHYNEQFF. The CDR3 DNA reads TGTGCCAGCAGCTTAGCCGATTGGGAATTCCACTACAATGAGCAGTTCTTC.

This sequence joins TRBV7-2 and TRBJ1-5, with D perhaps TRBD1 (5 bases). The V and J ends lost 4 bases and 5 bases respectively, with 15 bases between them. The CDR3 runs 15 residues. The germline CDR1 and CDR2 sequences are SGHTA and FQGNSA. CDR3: CASSYRWGTDQPQHF. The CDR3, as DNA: TGTGCCAGCAGCTACAGATGGGGGACGGATCAGCCCCAGCATTTT.

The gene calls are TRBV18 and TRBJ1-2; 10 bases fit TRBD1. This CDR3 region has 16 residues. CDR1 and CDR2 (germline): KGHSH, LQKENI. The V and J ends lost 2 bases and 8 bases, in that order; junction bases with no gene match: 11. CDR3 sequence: CASSPGQGQGVEGYTF. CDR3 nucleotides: TGTGCCAGCTCACCAGGCCAAGGACAGGGGGTGGAAGGCTACACCTTC.

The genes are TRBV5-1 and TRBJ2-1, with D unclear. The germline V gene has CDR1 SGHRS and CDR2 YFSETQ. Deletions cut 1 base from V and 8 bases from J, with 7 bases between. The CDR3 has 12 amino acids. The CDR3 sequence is CASSLTIHEQFF. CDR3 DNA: TGCGCCAGCAGCTTGACTATCCATGAGCAGTTCTTC.

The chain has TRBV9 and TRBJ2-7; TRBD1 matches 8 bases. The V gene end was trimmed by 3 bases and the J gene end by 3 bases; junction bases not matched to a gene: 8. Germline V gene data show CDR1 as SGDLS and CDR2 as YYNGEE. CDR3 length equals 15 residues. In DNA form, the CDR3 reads TGTGCCAGCAGCGCAGGGACAGGTACCATCTACGAGCAGTACTTC. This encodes CASSAGTGTIYEQYF.

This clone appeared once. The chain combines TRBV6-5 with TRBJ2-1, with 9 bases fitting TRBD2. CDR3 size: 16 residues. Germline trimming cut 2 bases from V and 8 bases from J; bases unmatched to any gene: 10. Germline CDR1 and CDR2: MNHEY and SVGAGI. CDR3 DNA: TGTGCCAGCAGTTACAGGGGCGGGAGGGTCGCGGATGAGCAGTTCTTC. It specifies CASSYRGGRVADEQFF.

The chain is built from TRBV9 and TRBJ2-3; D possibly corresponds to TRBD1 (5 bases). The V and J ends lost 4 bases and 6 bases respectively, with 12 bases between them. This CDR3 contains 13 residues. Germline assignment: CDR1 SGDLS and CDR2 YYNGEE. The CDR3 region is CASSPRGPDTQYF. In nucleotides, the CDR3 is TGTGCCAGCAGCCCTAGGGGCCCGGATACGCAGTATTTT.

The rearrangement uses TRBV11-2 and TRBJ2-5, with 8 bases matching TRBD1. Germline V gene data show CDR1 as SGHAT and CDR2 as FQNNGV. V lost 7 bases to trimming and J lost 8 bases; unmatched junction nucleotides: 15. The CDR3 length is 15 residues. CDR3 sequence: CASKRAQGAQPTQYF. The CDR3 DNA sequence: TGTGCCAGCAAGCGTGCCCAGGGGGCGCAACCTACCCAGTACTTC.

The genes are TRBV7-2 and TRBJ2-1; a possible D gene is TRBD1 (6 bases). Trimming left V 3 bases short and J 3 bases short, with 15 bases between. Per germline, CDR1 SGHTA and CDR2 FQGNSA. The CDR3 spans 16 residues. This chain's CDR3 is CASSFSYRVGYNEQFF. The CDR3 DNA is TGTGCCAGCAGCTTTTCCTACAGGGTAGGCTACAATGAGCAGTTCTTC.

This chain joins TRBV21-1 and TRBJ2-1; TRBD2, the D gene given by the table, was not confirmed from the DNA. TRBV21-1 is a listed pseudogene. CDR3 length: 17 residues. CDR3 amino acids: CASSQIGSGSSYNEQFF. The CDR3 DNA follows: TGTGCCAGCAGCCAAATTGGTAGCGGGAGCTCCTACAATGAGCAGTTCTTC.

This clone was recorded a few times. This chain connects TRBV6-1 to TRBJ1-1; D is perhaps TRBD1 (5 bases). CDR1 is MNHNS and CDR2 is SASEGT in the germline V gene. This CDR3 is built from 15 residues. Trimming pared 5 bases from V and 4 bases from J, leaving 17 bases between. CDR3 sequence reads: CASSSKGVDGTEAFF. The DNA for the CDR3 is TGTGCCAGCAGTTCAAAAGGGGTAGACGGCACTGAAGCTTTCTTT.